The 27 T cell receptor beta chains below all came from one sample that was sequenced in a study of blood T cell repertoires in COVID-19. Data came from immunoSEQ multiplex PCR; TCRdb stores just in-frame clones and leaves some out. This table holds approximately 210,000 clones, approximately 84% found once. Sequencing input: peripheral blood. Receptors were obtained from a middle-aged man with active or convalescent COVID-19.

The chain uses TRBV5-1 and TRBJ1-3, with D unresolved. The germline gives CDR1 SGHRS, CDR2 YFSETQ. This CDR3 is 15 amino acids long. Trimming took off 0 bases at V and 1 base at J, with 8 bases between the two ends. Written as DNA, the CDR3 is TGCGCCAGCAGCTTGGGAGGAGGTTCTGGAAACACCATATATTTT. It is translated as CASSLGGGSGNTIYF.

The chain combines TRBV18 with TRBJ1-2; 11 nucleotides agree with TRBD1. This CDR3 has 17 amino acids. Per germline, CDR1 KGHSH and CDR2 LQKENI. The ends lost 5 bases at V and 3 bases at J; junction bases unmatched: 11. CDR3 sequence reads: CASSKTGTGGRDYGYTF. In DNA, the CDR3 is TGTGCCAGCTCAAAAACCGGGACAGGGGGGAGAGACTATGGCTACACCTTC.

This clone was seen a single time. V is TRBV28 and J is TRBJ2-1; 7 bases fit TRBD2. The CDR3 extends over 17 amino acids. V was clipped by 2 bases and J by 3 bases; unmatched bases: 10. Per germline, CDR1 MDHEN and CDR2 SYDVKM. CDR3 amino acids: CASSLRREPIHYNEQFF. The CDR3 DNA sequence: TGTGCCAGCAGTTTAAGGCGGGAGCCGATCCACTACAATGAGCAGTTCTTC.

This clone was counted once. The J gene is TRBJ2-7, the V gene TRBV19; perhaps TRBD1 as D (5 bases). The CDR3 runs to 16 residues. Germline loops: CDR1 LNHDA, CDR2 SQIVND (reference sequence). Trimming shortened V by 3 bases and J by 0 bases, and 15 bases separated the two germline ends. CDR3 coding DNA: TGTGCCAGTAGTATTGGTTGGGGCGGCACCTCCTACGAGCAGTACTTC. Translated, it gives CASSIGWGGTSYEQYF. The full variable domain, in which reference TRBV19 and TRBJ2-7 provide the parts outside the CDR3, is DGGITQSPKYLFRKEGQNVTLSCEQNLNHDAMYWYRQDPGQGLRLIYYSQIVNDFQKGDIAEGYSVSREKKESFPLTVTSAQKNPTAFYLCASSIGWGGTSYEQYFGPGTRLTVT.

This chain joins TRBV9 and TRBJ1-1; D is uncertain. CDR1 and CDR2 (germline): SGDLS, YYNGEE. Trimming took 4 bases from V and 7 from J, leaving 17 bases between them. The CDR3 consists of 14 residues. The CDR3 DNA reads TGTGCCAGCAGCCCGAATCTAATAGATGGTGAAGCTTTCTTT. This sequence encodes CASSPNLIDGEAFF.

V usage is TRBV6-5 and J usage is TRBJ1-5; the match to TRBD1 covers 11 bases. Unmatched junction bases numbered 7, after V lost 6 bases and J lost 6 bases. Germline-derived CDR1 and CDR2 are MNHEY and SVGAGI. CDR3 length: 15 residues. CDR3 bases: TGTGCCAGCAGGGACGGGACAGGGGGATCTCAGCCCCAGCATTTT. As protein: CASRDGTGGSQPQHF.

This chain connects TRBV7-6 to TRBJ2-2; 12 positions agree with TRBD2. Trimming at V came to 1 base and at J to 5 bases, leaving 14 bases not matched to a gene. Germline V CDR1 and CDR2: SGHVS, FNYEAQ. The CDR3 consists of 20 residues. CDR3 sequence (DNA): TGTGCCAGCAGCTTAGTGGGACTAGCGGGTTACTCGAGGGGGACCGGGGAGCTGTTTTTT. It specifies CASSLVGLAGYSRGTGELFF.

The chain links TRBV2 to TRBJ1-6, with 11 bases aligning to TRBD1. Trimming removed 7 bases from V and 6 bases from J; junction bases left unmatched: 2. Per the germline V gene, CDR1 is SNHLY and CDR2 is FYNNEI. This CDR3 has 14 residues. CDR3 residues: CASTGTGGNSPLHF. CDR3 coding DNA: TGTGCCAGCACCGGGACAGGGGGTAATTCACCCCTCCACTTT.

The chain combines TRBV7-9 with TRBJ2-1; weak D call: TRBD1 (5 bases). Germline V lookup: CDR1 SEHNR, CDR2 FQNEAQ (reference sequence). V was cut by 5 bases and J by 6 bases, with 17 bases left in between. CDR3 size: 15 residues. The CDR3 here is CASSPSLGVGNEQFF. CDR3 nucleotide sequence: TGTGCCAGCAGCCCATCGTTAGGGGTTGGCAATGAGCAGTTCTTC.

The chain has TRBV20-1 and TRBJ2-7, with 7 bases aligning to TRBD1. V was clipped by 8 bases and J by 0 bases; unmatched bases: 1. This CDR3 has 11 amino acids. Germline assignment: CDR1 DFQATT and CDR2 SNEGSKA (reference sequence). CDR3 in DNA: TGCAGTCCAGGGGGCTCCTACGAGCAGTACTTC. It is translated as CSPGGSYEQYF.

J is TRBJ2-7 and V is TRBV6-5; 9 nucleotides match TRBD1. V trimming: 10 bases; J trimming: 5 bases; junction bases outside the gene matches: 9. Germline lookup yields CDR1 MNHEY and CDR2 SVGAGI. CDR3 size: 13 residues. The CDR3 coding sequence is TGTGCCACCCGGGGGGACAGGGTCCACGAGCAGTACTTC. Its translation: CATRGDRVHEQYF.

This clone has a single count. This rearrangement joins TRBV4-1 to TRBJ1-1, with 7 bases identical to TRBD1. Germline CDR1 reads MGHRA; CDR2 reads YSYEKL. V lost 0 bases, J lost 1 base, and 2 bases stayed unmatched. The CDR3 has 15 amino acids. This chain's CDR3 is CASSQDQGGNTEAFF. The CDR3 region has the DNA TGCGCCAGCAGCCAAGATCAGGGGGGGAACACTGAAGCTTTCTTT.

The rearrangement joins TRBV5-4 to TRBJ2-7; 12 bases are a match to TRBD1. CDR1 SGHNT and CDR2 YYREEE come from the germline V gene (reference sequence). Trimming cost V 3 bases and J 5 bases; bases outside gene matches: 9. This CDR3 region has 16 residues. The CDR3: CASSSPPGTGGHEQYF. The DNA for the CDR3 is TGTGCCAGCAGCTCACCCCCCGGGACAGGGGGCCACGAGCAGTACTTC.

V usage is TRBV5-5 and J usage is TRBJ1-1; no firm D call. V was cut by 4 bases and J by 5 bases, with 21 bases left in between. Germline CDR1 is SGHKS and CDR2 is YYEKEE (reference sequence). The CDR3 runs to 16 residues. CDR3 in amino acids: CASSLLWFRTGTEAFF. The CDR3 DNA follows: TGTGCCAGCAGCCTCCTTTGGTTCAGGACGGGGACTGAAGCTTTCTTT.

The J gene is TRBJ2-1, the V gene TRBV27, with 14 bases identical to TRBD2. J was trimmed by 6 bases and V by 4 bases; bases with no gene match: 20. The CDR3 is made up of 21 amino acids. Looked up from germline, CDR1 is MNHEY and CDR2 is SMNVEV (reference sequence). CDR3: CASSSPFPGLAGERLGNEQFF. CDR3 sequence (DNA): TGTGCCAGCAGTTCCCCGTTTCCGGGACTAGCGGGAGAGAGGCTTGGCAATGAGCAGTTCTTC.

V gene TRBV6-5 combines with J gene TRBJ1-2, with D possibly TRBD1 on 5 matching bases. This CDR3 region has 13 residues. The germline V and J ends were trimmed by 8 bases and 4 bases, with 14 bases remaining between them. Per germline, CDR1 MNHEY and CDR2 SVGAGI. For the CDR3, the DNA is TGTGCCAGCCAGGAGGGGTTCGTCTATGGCTACACCTTC. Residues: CASQEGFVYGYTF.

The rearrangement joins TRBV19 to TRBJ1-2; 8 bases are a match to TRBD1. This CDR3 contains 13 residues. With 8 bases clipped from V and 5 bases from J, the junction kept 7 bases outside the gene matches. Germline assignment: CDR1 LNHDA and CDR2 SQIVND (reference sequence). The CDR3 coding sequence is TGTGCCAGTTCCGGGACAGGTTATTATGGCTACACCTTC. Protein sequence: CASSGTGYYGYTF. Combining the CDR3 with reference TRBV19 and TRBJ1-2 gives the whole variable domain DGGITQSPKYLFRKEGQNVTLSCEQNLNHDAMYWYRQDPGQGLRLIYYSQIVNDFQKGDIAEGYSVSREKKESFPLTVTSAQKNPTAFYLCASSGTGYYGYTFGSGTRLTVV.

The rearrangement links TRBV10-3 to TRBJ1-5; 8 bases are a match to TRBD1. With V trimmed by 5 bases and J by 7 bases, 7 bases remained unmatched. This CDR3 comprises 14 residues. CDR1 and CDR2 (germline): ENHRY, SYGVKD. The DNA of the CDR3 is TGTGCCATCAGTTCTTCGGACAGGGAGCAGCCCCAGCATTTT. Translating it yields CAISSSDREQPQHF.

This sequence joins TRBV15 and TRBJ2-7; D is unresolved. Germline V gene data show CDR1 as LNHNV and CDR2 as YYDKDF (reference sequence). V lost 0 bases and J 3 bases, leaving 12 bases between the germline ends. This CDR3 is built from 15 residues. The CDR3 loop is CATSRDNVYSYEQYF. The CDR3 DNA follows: TGTGCCACCAGCAGAGATAATGTGTACAGCTACGAGCAGTACTTC.

This chain's CDR3 is CASSSGGADTQYF. DNA for the CDR3: TGTGCCAGCAGCTCGGGGGGGGCAGATACGCAGTATTTT. This chain connects TRBV7-9 to TRBJ2-3; 8 bases match TRBD2. The V gene's germline CDR1 is SEHNR and CDR2 FQNEAQ (reference sequence). V dropped 4 bases and J dropped 4; count of bases not matched to a gene: 1. This CDR3 is 13 amino acids long.

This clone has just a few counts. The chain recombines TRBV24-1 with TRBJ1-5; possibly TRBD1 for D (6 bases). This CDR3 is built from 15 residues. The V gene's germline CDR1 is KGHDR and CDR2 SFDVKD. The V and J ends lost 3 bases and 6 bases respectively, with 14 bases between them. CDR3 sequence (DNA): TGTGCCACCAGTGATACGGAGCAGGGGAGTCAGCCCCAGCATTTT. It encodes CATSDTEQGSQPQHF.

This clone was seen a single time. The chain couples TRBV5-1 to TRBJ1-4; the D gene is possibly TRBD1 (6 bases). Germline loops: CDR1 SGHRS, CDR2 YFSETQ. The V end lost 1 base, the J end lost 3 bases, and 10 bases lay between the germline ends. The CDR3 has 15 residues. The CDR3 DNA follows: TGCGCCAGCAGCTTGACAGGGCGCCCTAATGAAAAACTGTTTTTT. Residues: CASSLTGRPNEKLFF.

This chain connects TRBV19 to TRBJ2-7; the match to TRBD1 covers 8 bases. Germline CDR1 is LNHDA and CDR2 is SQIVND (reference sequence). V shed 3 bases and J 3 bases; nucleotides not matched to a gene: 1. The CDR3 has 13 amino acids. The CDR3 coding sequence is TGTGCCAGTAGTATGGGGACAGGCTACGAGCAGTACTTC. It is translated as CASSMGTGYEQYF.

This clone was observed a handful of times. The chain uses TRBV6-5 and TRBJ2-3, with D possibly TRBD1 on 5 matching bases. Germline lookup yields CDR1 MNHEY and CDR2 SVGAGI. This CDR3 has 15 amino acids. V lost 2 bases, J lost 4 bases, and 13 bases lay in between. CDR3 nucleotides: TGTGCCAGCAGTTACACCAGGGCTAACGCAGATACGCAGTATTTT. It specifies CASSYTRANADTQYF.

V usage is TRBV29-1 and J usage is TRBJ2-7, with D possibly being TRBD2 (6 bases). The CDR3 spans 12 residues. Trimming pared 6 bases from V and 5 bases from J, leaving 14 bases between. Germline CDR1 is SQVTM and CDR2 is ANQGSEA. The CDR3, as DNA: TGCAGCGTGGGAGGTGGGCAGCACGAGCAGTACTTC. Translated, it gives CSVGGGQHEQYF.

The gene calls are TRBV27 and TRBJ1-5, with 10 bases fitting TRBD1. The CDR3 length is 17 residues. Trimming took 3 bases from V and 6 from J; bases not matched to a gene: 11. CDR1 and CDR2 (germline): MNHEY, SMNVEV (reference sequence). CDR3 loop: CASSFLGQGDLSQPQHF. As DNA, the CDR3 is TGTGCCAGCAGTTTCCTTGGACAGGGGGATCTCTCTCAGCCCCAGCATTTT.

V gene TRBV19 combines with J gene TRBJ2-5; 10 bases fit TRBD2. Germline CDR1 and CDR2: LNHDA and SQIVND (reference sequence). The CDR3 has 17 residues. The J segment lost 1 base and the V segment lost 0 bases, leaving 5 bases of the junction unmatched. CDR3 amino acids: CASSIDFSGGLQETQYF. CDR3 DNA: TGTGCCAGTAGTATAGATTTTAGCGGGGGGCTCCAAGAGACCCAGTACTTC.